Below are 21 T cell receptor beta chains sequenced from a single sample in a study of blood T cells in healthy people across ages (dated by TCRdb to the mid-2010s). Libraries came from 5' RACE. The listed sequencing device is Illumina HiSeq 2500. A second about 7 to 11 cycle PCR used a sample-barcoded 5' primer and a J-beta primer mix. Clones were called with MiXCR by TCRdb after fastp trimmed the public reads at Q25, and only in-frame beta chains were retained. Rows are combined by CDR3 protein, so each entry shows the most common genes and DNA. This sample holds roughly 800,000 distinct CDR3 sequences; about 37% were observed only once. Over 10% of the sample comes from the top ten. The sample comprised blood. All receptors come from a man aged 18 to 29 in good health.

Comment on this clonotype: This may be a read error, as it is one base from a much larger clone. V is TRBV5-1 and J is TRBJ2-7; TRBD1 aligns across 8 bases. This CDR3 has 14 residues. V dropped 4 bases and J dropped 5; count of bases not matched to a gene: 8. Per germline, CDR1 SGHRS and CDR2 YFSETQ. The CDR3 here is CASSVGQGMHEQYF. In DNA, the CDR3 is TGCGCCAGCAGCGTAGGACAGGGTATGCACGAGCAGTACTTC.

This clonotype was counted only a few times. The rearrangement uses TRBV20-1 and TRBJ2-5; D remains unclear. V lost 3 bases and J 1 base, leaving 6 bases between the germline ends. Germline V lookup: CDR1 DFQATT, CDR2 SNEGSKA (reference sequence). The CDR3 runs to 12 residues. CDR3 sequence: CSASPFQETQYF. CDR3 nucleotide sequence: TGCAGTGCTAGCCCCTTCCAAGAGACCCAGTACTTC.

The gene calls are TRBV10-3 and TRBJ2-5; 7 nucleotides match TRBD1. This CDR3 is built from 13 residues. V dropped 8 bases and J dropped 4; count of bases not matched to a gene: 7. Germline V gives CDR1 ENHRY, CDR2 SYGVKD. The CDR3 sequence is CAIQGQSLETQYF. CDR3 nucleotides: TGTGCCATCCAGGGACAGTCGTTAGAGACCCAGTACTTC.

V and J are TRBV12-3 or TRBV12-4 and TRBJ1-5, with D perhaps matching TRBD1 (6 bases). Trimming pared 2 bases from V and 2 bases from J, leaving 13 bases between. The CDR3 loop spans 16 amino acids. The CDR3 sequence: CASSLRGGWGNQPQHF. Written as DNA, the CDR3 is TGTGCCAGCAGTTTACGGGGGGGCTGGGGCAATCAGCCCCAGCATTTT.

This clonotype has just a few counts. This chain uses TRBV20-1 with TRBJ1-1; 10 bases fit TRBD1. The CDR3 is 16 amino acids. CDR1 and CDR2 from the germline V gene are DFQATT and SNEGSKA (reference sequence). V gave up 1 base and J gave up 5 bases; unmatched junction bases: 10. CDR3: CSARAGGTGDETEAFF. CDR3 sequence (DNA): TGCAGTGCTAGAGCCGGGGGGACAGGGGATGAGACTGAAGCTTTCTTT.

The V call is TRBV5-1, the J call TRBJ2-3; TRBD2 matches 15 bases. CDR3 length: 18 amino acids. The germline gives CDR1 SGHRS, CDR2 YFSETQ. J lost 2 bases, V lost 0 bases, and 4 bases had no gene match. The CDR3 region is CASSLDGTSGGSTDTQYF. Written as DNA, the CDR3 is TGCGCCAGCAGCTTGGACGGGACTAGCGGGGGGTCCACAGATACGCAGTATTTT.

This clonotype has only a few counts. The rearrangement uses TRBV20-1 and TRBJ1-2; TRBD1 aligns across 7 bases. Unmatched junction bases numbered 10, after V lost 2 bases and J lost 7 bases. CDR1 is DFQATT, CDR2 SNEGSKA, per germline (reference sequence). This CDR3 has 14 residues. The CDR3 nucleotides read TGCAGTGCTAGACCAAACCTTGGGACAGTTGGCTACACCTTC. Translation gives CSARPNLGTVGYTF.

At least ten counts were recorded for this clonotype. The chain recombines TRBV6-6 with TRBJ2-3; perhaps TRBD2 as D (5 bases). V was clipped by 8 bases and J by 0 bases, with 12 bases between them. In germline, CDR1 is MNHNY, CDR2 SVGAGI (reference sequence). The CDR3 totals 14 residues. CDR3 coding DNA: TGTGCCAGCTTGAGAGGCGGGAGCACAGATACGCAGTATTTT. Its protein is CASLRGGSTDTQYF.

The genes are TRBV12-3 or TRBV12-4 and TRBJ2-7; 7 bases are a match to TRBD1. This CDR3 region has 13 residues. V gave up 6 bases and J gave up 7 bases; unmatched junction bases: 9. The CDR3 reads CASRPGTDNEQYF. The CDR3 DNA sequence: TGTGCCAGCAGACCCGGGACAGACAATGAGCAGTACTTC.

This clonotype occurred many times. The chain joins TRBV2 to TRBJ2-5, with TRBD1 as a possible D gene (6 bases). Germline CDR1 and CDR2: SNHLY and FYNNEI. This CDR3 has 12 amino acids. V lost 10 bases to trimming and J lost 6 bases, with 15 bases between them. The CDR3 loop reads CATRTELQTQYF. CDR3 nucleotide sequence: TGTGCCACCCGGACAGAGTTGCAGACCCAGTACTTC.

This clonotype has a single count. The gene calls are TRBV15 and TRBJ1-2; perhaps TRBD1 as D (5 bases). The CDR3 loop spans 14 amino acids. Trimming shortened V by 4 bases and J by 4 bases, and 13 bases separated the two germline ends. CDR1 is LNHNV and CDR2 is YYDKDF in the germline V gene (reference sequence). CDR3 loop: CATSNRQSPYGYTF. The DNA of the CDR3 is TGTGCCACCAGCAACAGACAGTCTCCCTATGGCTACACCTTC.

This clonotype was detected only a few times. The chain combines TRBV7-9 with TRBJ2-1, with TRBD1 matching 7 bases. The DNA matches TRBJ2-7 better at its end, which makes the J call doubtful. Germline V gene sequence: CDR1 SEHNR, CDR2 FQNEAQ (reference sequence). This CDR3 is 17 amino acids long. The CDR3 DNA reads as TGTGCCAGCAGCCGACCGGGACACAGGGGTACCTACAATGAGCAGTACTTC. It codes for CASSRPGHRGTYNEQYF.

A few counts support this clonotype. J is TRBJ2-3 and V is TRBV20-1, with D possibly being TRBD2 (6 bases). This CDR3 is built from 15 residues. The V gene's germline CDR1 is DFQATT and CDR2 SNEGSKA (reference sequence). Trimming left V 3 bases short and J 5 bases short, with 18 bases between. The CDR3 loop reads CSASLRDLAGDTQYF. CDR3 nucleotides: TGCAGTGCTAGTTTGCGGGACTTAGCAGGAGATACGCAGTATTTT.

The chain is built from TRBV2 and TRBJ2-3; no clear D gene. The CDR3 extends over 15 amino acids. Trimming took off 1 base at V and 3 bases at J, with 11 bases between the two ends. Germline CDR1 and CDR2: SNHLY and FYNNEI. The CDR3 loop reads CASSEGSGPTDTQYF. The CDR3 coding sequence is TGTGCCAGCAGTGAAGGTTCAGGCCCAACAGATACGCAGTATTTT.

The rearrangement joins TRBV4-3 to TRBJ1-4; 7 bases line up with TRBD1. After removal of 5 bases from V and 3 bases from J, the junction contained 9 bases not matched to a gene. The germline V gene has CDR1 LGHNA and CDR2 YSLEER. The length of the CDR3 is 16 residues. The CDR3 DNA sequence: TGCGCCAGCAGCGTTCGTTACAGGGGCGCTAATGAAAAACTGTTTTTT. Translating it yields CASSVRYRGANEKLFF.

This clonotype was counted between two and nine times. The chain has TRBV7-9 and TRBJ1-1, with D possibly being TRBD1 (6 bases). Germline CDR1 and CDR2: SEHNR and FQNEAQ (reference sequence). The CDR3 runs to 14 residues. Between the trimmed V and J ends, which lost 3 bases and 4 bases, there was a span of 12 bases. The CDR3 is CASSLGRGGTEAFF. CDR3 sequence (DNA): TGTGCCAGCAGCTTGGGAAGGGGGGGCACTGAAGCTTTCTTT.

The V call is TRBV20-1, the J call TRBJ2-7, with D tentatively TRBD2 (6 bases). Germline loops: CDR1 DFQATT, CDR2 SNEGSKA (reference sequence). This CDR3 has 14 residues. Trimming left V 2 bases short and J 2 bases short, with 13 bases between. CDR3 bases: TGCAGTGCTAGATCACCGGGACTTACCTACGAGCAGTACTTC. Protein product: CSARSPGLTYEQYF.

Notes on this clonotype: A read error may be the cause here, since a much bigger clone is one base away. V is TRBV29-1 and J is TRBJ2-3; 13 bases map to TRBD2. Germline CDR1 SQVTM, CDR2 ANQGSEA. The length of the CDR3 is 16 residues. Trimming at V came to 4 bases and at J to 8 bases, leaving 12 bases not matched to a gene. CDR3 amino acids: CSVAGAGTSGDLTQYF. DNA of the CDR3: TGCAGCGTTGCGGGGGCCGGGACTAGCGGGGATCTTACGCAGTATTTT.

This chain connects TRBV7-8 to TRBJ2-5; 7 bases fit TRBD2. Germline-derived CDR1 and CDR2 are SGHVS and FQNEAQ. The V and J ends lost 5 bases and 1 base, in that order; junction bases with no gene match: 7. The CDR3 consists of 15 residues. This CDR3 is CASSPREGSQETQYF. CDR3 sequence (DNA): TGTGCCAGCAGCCCCAGGGAGGGCAGCCAAGAGACCCAGTACTTC.

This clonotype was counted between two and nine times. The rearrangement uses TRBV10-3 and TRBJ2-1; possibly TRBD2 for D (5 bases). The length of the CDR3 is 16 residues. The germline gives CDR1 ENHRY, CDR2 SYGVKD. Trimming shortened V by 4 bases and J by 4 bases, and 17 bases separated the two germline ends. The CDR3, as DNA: TGTGCCATCAGTGGAGGAGGCACAGAAGCTTACAATGAGCAGTTCTTC. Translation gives CAISGGGTEAYNEQFF.

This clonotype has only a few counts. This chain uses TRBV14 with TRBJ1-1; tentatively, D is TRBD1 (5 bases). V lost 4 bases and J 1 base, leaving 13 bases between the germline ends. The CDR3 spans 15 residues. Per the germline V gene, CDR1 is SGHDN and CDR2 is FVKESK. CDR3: CASSRRGTGNTEAFF. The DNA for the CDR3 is TGTGCCAGCAGCCGTCGGGGCACAGGGAACACTGAAGCTTTCTTT.